This T cell receptor (beta chain) was captured by sequencing in a study of T cell responses to AZD1222 COVID-19 vaccine. The germline V gene has CDR1 LGHNA and CDR2 YSLEER. V lost 0 bases and J lost 2, with 11 bases in between. The CDR3 sequence is 15 residues long. Some clones are missing from TCRdb's copy, which holds only in-frame ones; the method was immunoSEQ multiplex PCR. The sample has approximately 190,000 clones; approximately 91% are singletons. This chain links TRBV4-3 with TRBJ2-7; no clear D gene. This TCR derives from an adult in good health. The source was peripheral blood, collected on day 0 of AZD1222 vaccination. This CDR3 is CASSQEVGQTYEQYF. In DNA form, the CDR3 reads TGCGCCAGCAGCCAAGAGGTAGGGCAGACCTACGAGCAGTACTTC.